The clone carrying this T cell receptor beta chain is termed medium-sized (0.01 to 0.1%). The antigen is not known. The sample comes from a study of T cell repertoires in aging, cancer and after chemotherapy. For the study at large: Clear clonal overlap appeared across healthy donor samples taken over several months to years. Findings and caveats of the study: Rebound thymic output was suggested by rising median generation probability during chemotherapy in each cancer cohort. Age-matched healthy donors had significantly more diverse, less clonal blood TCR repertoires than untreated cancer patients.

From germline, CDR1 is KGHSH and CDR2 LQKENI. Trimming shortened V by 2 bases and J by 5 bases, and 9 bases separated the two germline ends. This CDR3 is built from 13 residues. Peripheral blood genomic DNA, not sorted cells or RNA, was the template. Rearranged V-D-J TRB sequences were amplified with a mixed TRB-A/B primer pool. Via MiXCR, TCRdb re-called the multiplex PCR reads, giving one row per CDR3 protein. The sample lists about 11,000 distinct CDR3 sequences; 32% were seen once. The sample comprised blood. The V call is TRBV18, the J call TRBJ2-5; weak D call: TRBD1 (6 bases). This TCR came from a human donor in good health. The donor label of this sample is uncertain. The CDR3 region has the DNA TGTGCCAGCTCACCAGGCAGGGGCGAGACCCAGTACTTC. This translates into CASSPGRGETQYF.